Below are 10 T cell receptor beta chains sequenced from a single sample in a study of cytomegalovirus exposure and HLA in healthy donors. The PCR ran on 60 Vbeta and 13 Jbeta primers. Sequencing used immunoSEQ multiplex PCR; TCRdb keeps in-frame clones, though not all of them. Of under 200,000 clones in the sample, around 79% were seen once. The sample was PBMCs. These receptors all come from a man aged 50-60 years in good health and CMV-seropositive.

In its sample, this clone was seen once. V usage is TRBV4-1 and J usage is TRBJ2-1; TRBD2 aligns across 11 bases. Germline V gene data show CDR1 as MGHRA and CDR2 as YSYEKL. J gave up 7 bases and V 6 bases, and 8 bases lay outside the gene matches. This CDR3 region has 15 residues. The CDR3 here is CASRMTSGVRNEQFF. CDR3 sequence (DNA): TGCGCCAGCAGGATGACTAGCGGGGTGAGAAATGAGCAGTTCTTC.

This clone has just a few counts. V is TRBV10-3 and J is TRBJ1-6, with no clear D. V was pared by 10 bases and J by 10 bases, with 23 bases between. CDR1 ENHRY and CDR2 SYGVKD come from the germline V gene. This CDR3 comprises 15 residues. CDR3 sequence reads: CATSAMEGRRSPLHF. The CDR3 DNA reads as TGTGCCACCTCAGCAATGGAGGGTCGGCGGTCACCCCTCCACTTT.

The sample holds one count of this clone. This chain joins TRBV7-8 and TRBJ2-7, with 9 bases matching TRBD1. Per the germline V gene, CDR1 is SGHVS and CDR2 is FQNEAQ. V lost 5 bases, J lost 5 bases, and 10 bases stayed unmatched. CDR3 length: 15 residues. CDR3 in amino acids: CASSGPGTGFNEQYF. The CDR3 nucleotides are TGTGCCAGCAGCGGGCCCGGGACAGGGTTCAACGAGCAGTACTTC. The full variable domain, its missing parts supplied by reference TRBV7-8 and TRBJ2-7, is GAGVSQSPRYKVAKRGQDVALRCDPISGHVSLFWYQQALGQGPEFLTYFQNEAQLDKSGLPSDRFFAERPEGSVSTLKIQRTQQEDSAVYLCASSGPGTGFNEQYFGPGTRLTVT.

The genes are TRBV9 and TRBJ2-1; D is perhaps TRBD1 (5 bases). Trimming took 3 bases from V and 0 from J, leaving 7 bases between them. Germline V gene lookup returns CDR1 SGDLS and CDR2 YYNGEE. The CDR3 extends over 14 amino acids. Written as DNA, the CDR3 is TGTGCCAGCAGCGCAGGGATCTCCTACAATGAGCAGTTCTTC. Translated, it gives CASSAGISYNEQFF.

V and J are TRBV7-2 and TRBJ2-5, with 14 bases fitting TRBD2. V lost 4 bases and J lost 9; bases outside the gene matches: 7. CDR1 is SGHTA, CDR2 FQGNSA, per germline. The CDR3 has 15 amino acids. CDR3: CASSSGLAGGEAQYF. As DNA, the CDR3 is TGTGCCAGCAGCTCCGGACTAGCGGGGGGTGAGGCCCAGTACTTC.

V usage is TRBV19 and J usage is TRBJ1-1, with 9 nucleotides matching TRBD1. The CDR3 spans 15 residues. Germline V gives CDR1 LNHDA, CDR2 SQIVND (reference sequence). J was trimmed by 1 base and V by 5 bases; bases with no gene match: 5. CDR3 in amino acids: CASSLGQGRNTEAFF. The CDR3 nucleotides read TGTGCCAGTAGTCTCGGACAGGGGAGGAACACTGAAGCTTTCTTT.

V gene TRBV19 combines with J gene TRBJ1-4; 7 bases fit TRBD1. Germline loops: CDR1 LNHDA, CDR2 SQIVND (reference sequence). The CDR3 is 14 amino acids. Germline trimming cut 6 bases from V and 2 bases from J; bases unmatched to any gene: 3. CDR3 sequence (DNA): TGTGCCAGTAGCCCGGACAGGACTAATGAAAAACTGTTTTTT. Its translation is CASSPDRTNEKLFF.

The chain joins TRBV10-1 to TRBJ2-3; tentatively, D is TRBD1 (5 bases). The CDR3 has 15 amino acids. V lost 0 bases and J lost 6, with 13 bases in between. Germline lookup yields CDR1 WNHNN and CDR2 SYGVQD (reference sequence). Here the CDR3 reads CASSESRQGRDTQYF. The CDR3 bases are TGCGCCAGCAGTGAGTCGCGGCAGGGCAGGGATACGCAGTATTTT.

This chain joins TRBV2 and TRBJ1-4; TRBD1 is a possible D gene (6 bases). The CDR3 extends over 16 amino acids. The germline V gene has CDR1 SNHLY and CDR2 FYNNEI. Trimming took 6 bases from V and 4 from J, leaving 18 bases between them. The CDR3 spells CASSADRPGFNEKLFF. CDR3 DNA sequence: TGTGCCAGCAGCGCCGACAGGCCGGGTTTTAATGAAAAACTGTTTTTT.

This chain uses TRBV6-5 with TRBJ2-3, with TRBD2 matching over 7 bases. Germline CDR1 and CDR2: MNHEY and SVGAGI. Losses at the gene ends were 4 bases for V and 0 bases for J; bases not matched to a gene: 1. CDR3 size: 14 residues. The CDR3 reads CASSWGGSTDTQYF. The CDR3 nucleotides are TGTGCCAGCAGTTGGGGGGGTAGCACAGATACGCAGTATTTT.